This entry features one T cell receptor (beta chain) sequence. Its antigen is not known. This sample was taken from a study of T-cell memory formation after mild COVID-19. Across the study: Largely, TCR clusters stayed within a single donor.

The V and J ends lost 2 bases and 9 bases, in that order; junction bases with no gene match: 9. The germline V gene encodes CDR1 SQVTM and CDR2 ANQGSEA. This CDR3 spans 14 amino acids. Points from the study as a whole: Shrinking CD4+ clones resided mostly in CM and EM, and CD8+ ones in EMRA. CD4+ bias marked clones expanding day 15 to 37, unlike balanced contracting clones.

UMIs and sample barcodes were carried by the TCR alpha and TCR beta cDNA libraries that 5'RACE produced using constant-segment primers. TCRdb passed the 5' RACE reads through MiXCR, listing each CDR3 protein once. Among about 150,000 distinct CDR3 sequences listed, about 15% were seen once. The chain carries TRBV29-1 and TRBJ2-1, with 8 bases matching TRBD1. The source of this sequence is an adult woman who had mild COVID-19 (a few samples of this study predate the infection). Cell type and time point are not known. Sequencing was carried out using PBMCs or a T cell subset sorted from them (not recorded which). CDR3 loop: CSVEQGAGLVEQFF. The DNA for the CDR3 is TGCAGCGTTGAACAGGGGGCAGGTTTAGTTGAGCAGTTCTTC.